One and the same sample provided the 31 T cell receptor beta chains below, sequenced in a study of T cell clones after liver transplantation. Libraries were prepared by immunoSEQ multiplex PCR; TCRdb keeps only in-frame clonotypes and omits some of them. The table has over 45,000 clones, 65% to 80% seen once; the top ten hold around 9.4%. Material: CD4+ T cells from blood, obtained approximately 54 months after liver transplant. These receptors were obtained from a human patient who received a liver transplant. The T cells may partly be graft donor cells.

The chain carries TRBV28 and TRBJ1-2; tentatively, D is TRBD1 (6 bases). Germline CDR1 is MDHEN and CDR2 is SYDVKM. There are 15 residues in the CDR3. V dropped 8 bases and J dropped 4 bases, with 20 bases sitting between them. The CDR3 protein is CASRTERGGLYGYTF. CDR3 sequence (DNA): TGTGCCAGCCGCACAGAGCGGGGGGGGCTCTATGGCTACACCTTC.

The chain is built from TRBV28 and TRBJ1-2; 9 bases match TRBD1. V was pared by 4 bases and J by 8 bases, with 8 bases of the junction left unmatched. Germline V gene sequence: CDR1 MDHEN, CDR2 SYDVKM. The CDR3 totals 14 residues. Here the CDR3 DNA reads TGTGCCAGCAGTTCAGGGACAGGGCCAGTCGGCTACACCTTC. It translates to CASSSGTGPVGYTF.

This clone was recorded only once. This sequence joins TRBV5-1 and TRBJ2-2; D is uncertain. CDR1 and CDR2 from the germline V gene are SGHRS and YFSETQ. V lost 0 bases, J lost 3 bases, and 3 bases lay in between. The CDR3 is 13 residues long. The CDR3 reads CASSLEDTGELFF. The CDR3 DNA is TGCGCCAGCAGCTTGGAGGACACCGGGGAGCTGTTTTTT.

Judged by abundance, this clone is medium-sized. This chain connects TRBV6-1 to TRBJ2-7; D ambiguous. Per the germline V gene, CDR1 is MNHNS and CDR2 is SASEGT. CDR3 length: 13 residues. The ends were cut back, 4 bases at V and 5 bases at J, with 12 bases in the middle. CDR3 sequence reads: CASSVTFGNEQYF. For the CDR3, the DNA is TGTGCCAGCAGTGTCACCTTCGGCAACGAGCAGTACTTC.

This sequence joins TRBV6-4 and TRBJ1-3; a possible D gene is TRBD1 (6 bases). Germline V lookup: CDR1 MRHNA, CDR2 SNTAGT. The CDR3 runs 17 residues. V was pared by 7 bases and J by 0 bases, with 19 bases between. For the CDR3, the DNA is TGTGCCAGCATTCCCAGACAGGCGAGATACTCTGGAAACACCATATATTTT. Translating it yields CASIPRQARYSGNTIYF.

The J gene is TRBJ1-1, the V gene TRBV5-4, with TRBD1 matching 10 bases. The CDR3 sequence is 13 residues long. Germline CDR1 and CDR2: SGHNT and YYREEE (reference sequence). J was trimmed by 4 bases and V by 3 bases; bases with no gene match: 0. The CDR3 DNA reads TGTGCCAGCAGCTGGACAGGGGGCACTGAAGCTTTCTTT. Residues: CASSWTGGTEAFF.

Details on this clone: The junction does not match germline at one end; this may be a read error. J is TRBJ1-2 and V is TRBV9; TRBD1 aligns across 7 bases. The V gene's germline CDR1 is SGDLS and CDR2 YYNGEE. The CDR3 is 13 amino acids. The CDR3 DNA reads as TGTGCCAGCAGCACTGGGACAGCCTATGGCCACACCTTC. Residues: CASSTGTAYGHTF. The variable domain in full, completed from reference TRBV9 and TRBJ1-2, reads DSGVTQTPKHLITATGQRVTLRCSPRSGDLSVYWYQQSLDQGLQFLIQYYNGEERAKGNILERFSAQQFPDLHSELNLSSLELGDSALYFCASSTGTAYGHTFGSGTRLTVV.

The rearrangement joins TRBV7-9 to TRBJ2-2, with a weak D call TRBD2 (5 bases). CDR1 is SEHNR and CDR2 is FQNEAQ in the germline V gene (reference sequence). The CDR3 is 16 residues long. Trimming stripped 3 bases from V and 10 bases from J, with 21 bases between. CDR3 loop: CASSFLFSLNREELFF. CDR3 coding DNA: TGTGCCAGCAGCTTTTTGTTTAGCTTAAACCGGGAGGAGCTGTTTTTT.

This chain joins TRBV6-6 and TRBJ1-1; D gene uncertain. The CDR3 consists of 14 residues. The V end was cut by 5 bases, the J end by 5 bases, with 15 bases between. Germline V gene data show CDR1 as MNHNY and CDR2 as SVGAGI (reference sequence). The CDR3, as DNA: TGTGCCAGCAGTCAACCGGACGAGGGAACTGAAGCTTTCTTT. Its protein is CASSQPDEGTEAFF.

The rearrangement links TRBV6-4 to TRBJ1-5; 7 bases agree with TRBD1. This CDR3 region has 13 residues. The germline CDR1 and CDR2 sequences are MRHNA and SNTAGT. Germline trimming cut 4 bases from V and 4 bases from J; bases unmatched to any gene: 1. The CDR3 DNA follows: TGTGCCAGCAGTGTGGACAGGAATCAGCCCCAGCATTTT. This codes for CASSVDRNQPQHF.

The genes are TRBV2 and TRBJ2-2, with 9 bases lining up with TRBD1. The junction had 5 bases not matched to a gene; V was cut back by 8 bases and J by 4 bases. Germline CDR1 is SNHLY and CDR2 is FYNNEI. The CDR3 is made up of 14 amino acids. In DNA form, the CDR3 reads TGTGCCAGCGGGGACAGGGCGGGCACCGGGGAGCTGTTTTTT. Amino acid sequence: CASGDRAGTGELFF.

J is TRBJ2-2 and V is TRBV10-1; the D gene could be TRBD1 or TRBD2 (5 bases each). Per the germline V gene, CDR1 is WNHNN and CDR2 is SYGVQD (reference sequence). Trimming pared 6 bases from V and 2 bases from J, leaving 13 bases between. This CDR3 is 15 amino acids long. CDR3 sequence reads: CASSKGPINTGELFF. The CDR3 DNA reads TGCGCCAGCAGCAAGGGACCGATTAACACCGGGGAGCTGTTTTTT.

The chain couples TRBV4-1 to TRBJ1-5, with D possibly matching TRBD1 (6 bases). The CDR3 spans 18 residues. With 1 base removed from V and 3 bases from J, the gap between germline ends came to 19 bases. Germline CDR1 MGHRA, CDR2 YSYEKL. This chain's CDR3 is CASSQAPPRGGPNQPQHF. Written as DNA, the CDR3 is TGCGCCAGCAGCCAAGCCCCGCCCAGGGGAGGTCCCAATCAGCCCCAGCATTTT.

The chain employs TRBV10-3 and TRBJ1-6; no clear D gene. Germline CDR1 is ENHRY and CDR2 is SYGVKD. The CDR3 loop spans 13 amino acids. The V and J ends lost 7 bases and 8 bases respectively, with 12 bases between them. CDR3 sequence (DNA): TGTGCCATCAAACCAGAGAAGGATTCACCCCTCCACTTT. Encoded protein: CAIKPEKDSPLHF.

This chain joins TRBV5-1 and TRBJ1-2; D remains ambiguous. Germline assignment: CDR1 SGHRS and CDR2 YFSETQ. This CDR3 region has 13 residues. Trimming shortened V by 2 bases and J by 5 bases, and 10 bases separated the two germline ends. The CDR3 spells CASSFGRLYGYTF. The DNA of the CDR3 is TGCGCCAGCAGCTTCGGCAGATTATATGGCTACACCTTC.

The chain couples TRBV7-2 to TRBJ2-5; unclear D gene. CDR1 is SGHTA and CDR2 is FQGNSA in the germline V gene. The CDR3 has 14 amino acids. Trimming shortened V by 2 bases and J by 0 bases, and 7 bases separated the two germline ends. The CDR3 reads CASSLFGYQETQYF. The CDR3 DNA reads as TGTGCCAGCAGCTTATTTGGTTACCAAGAGACCCAGTACTTC. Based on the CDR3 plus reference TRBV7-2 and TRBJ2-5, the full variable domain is GAGVSQSPSNKVTEKGKDVELRCDPISGHTALYWYRQSLGQGLEFLIYFQGNSAPDKSGLPSDRFSAERTGGSVSTLTIQRTQQEDSAVYLCASSLFGYQETQYFGPGTRLLVL.

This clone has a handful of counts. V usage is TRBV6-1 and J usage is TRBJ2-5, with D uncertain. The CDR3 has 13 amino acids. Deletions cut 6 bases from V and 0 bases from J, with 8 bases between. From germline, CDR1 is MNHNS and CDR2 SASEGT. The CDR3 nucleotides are TGTGCCAGCAGGAAGATAGACCAAGAGACCCAGTACTTC. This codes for CASRKIDQETQYF.

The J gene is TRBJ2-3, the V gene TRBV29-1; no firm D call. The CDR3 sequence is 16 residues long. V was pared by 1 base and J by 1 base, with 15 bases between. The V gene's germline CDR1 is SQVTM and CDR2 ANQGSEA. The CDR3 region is CSVEAVAGSRTDTQYF. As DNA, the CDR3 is TGCAGCGTTGAAGCCGTGGCAGGATCACGCACAGATACGCAGTATTTT.

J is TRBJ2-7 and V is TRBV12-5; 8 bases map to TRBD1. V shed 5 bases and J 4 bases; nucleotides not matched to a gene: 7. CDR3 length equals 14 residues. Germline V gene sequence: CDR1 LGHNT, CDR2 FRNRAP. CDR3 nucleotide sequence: TGTGCTAGTGGTCCATGGGACAGGCCATACGAGCAGTACTTC. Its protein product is CASGPWDRPYEQYF.

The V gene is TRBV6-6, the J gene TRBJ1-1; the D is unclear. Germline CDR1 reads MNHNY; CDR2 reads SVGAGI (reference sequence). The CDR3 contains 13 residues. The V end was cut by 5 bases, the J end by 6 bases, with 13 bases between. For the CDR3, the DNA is TGTGCCAGCAGTCTAAGGGAAGGCTCTGAAGCTTTCTTT. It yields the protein CASSLREGSEAFF.

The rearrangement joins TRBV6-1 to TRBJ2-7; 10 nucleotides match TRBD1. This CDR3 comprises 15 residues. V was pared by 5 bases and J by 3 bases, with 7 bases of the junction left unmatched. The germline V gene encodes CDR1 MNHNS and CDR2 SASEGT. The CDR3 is CASSPIGTGDYEQYF. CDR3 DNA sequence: TGTGCCAGCAGTCCCATAGGGACAGGGGACTACGAGCAGTACTTC.

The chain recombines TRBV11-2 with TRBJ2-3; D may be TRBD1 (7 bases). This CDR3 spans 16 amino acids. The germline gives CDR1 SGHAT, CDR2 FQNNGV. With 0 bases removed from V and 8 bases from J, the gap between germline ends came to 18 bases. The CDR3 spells CASSLDRGDVGGTQYF. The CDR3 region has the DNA TGTGCCAGCAGCTTAGACAGGGGGGACGTTGGTGGTACGCAGTATTTT.

The CDR3 DNA reads TGTGCCAGCAGCCCACTTCGGATCGCGGGGGGGCTTTCAAATGAGCAGTTCTTC. This gives the protein CASSPLRIAGGLSNEQFF. V usage is TRBV7-3 and J usage is TRBJ2-1; TRBD2 agrees at 9 bases. The CDR3 is 18 residues long. The V gene end was trimmed by 5 bases and the J gene end by 7 bases; junction bases not matched to a gene: 18. Germline V gene lookup returns CDR1 SGHTA and CDR2 FQGTGA.

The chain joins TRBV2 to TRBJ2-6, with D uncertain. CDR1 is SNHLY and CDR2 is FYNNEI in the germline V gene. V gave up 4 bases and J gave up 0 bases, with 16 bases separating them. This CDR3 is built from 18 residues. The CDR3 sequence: CASSGGLGRISGANVLTF. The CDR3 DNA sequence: TGTGCCAGCAGTGGCGGCTTGGGAAGGATCTCTGGGGCCAACGTCCTGACTTTC.

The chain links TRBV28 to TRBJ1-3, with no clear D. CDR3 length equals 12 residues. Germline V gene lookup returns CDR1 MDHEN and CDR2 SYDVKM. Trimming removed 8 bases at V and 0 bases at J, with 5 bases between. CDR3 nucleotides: TGTGCCAGCGGCTTCTCTGGAAACACCATATATTTT. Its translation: CASGFSGNTIYF.

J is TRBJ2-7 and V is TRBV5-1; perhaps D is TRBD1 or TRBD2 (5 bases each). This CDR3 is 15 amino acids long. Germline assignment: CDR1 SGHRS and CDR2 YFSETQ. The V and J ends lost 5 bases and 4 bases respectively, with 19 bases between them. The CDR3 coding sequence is TGCGCCAGCAGTTCGGACCGGGACGGGGTTTACGAGCAGTACTTC. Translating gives CASSSDRDGVYEQYF.

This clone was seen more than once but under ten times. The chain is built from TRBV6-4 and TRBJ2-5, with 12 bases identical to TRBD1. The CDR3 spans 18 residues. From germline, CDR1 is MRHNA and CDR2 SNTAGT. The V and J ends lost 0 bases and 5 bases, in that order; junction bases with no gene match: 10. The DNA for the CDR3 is TGTGCCAGCAGTGACTCTGTTACAGGGACAGGGGGCAACGAGACCCAGTACTTC. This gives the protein CASSDSVTGTGGNETQYF.

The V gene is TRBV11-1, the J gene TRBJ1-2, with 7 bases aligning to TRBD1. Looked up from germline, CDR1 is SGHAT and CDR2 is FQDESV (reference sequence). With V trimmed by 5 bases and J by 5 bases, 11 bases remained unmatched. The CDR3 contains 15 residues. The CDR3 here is CASSPNRDSTYGYTF. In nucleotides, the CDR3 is TGTGCCAGCAGCCCTAACCGGGACAGTACTTATGGCTACACCTTC.

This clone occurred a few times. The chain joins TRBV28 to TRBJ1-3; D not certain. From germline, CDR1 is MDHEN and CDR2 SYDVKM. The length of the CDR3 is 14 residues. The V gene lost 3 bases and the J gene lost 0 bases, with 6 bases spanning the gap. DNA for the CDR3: TGTGCCAGCAGTTTGCCCGGCTCTGGAAACACCATATATTTT. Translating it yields CASSLPGSGNTIYF.

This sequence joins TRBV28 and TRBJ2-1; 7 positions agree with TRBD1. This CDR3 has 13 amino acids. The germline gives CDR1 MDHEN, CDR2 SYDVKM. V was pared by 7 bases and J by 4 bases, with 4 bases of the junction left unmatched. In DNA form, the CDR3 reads TGTGCCAGCACCCGGACAGGTTACAATGAGCAGTTCTTC. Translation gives CASTRTGYNEQFF.

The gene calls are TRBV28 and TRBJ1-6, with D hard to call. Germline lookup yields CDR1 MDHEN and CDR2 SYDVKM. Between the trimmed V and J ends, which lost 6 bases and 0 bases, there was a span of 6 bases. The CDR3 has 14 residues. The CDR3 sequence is CASRYTSYNSPLHF. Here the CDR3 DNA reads TGTGCCAGCAGATACACCTCCTATAATTCACCCCTCCACTTT.